This TCR beta chain was sequenced during a study of blood T cells in healthy people across ages. CDR3 length equals 14 residues. V was shortened by 5 bases and J by 6 bases, with 17 bases between the two germline ends. Per the germline V gene, CDR1 is DFQATT and CDR2 is SNEGSKA (reference sequence). PCR was performed a second time for about 6 to 11 cycles using a sample-barcoded 5' primer and a J-beta primer mix. Samples each returned at least 2.5 million CDR3-containing paired-end reads. Via MiXCR, TCRdb re-called the 5' RACE reads, giving one row per CDR3 protein. This repertoire shows 600,000 or so distinct CDR3 sequences, about 21% found once; its top ten account for 3% to 4.5%.

The chain joins TRBV20-1 to TRBJ2-1, with a weak D call TRBD2 (6 bases). Sequencing input: blood. The source of this sequence is a man aged 65-85 years in good health. The CDR3 nucleotides read TGCAGTGCTCCGAATCTAGTGGGAGGCAATGAGCAGTTCTTC. Amino acid sequence: CSAPNLVGGNEQFF.